This T cell receptor beta chain emerged from a study of blood T cell repertoires in COVID-19. About the research overall: Both acute and convalescent COVID-19 samples were obtained from the United States, Italy and Spain. In each case, the material was cDNA or gDNA derived from T cells, B-cell-depleted T cells, or PBMCs.

Authors' data handling: Amplified reference gene primers provided the basis for estimating nucleated cell counts. Clones were read by immunoSEQ multiplex PCR, and TCRdb kept only the in-frame ones, dropping some. V and J calls plus clone size are reproduced from that table; the DNA served to infer D and trimming. The sample has about 160,000 clones, approximately 84% seen once; the top ten hold over 12%. Trimming at V came to 0 bases and at J to 0 bases, leaving 6 bases not matched to a gene. The germline gives CDR1 LGHNA, CDR2 YSLEER. This CDR3 is built from 17 residues. The source material was peripheral blood. The receptor was derived from a man aged 18 to 29 with active or convalescent COVID-19. The chain is built from TRBV4-3 and TRBJ2-3; 7 nucleotides match TRBD2. CDR3 nucleotide sequence: TGCGCCAGCAGCCAAGATCTGGCTAGCGGAAGCACAGATACGCAGTATTTT. Translating gives CASSQDLASGSTDTQYF.